Below are 5 T cell receptor beta chains sequenced from a single sample in a study of tumor-infiltrating lymphocytes in primary liver carcinoma. Using a constant-region primer together with ProtoScript II reverse transcriptase, TCR beta cDNA was made from roughly 520 ng of total RNA. Nested multiplex PCR, run for three rounds with slightly modified ARM-PCR, yielded TCR beta libraries. The first two PCR rounds used TRBV1-TRBV30 primers with a Cbeta primer, around 10 cycles each. TCRdb re-analysed the multiplex PCR reads in MiXCR, keeping a single row per CDR3 protein. This table holds approximately 110,000 distinct CDR3 sequences, about 59% found once. Co-extraction of both nucleic acids (RNA and DNA) used about 17-31 mg of unsorted bulk tissue. The sequenced sample consisted of liver tumor tissue from sampling region 1. Documented subset: tumor region T1, superior pole. Every receptor here comes from a woman aged 55-70 years with primary liver carcinoma and hepatitis B virus infection.

In regard to this clonotype: An end of the junction differs from the germline gene, which may be a read error. The rearrangement joins TRBV11-2 to TRBJ2-5; 10 nucleotides line up with TRBD2. Germline CDR1 SGHAT, CDR2 FQNNGV. CDR3 length equals 14 residues. CDR3 coding DNA: TGTGCCAGTAGCTCGACTAGCGGGCAAGAGACCCAGTACTTC. Translation: CASSSTSGQETQYF.

CDR3 coding DNA: TGTGCCAGCACCGATCTGTGGGAGAGCAATGAGCAGTTCTTC. This encodes CASTDLWESNEQFF. The chain couples TRBV12-3 or TRBV12-4 to TRBJ2-1; maybe TRBD2 (5 bases). This CDR3 region has 14 residues. The V gene lost 7 bases and the J gene lost 6 bases, with 16 bases spanning the gap.

On this clonotype: Mismatch with germline at one junction end may stem from a read error. This chain connects TRBV5-4 to TRBJ1-1, with a possible D match to TRBD1 (5 bases). Per the germline V gene, CDR1 is SGHNT and CDR2 is YYREEE (reference sequence). This CDR3 has 16 residues. The CDR3: CASSLGPGREDTETFF. For the CDR3, the DNA is TGTGCCAGCAGCTTAGGACCTGGGCGGGAGGACACTGAAACTTTCTTT.

This clonotype came up many times. V gene TRBV29-1 combines with J gene TRBJ1-5; no clear D. The CDR3 spans 12 residues. V dropped 8 bases and J dropped 1 base, with 9 bases sitting between them. Germline values: CDR1 SQVTM, CDR2 ANQGSEA. CDR3 region: CSSRESNQPQHF. In DNA, the CDR3 is TGCAGCTCCCGGGAGAGCAATCAGCCCCAGCATTTT.

Worth noting for this clonotype: A much larger clone is a single base away; this may be a read error. The CDR3 end shows no conserved phenylalanine or tryptophan, and so a read error is likely. CDR3: CSVEWGNEQYL. CDR3 nucleotide sequence: TGCAGCGTTGAATGGGGTAACGAGCAGTACCTC. The chain carries TRBV29-1 and TRBJ2-7; no reliable D call. CDR1 is SQVTM, CDR2 ANQGSEA, per germline. This CDR3 is 11 amino acids long. With 2 bases removed from V and 5 bases from J, the gap between germline ends came to 7 bases.